Sequencing of this T cell receptor (beta chain) was carried out in a study of graft-versus-host responses after intestinal transplantation. About the study: Each recipient received anti-thymocyte globulin induction, then tacrolimus and steroids for 3 to 4 years.

Method: immunoSEQ multiplex PCR; TCRdb's copy keeps in-frame clones and lacks some. The table has about 70,000 clones, around 96% seen once. Concerning this clone: Its target is not known.

General study points: Early post-transplant HvG declines were associated with peak circulating GvH clone levels. Subjects displaying graft-donor T cell macrochimerism possessed elevated graft-versus-host to host-versus-graft clonal ratios inside allografts. Some GvH clones were seen earlier in gut or blood, suggesting intestinal origin.

The length of the CDR3 is 13 residues. The germline V and J ends were trimmed by 4 bases and 7 bases, with 13 bases remaining between them. Per the germline V gene, CDR1 is LGHNA and CDR2 is YSLEER. The sequences come from unstimulated CD8+ T cells sorted from spleen or lymph node cells, collected before intestinal transplant. This clonotype was obtained from a human donor who received an intestinal transplant. The genes are TRBV4-3 and TRBJ1-2; a possible D gene is TRBD1 (6 bases). Here the CDR3 DNA reads TGCGCCAGCAGCCTTAGGGGGGCCCCTGGCTACACCTTC. Encoded protein: CASSLRGAPGYTF.